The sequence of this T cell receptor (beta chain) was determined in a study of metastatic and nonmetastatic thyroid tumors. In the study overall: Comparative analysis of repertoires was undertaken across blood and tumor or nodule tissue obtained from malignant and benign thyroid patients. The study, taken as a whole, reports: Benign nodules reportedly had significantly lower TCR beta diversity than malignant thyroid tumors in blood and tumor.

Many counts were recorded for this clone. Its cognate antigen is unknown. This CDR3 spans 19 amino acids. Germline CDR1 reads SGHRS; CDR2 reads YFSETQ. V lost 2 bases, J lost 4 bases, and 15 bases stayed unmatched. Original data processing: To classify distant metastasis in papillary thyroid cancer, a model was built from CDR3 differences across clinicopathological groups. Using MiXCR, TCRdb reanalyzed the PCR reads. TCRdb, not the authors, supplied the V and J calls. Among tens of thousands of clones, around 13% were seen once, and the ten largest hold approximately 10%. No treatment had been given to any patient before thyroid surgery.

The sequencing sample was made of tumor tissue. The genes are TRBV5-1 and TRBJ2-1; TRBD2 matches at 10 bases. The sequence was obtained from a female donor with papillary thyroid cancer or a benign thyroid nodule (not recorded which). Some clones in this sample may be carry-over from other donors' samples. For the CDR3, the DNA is TGCGCCAGCAGCTTTTTGAGTAGCGGGAGGCCGACTGATTACAATGAGCAGTTCTTC. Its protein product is CASSFLSSGRPTDYNEQFF.